This T cell receptor beta chain came from a study of T cells after yellow fever vaccination. For the study at large: Fractions with few cells were prepared using SMART-Seq v4 Ultra Low Input. Study results and limitations: Although most clonotypes did not, a small share appeared in both CD4 and CD8 compartments. Most primary-vaccination clones recurred post-booster (around 95% CD4, around 90% CD8).

This clonotype was seen only a few times. Its antigen is not identified. CDR1 and CDR2 (germline): SGHTA, FQGNSA. V lost 11 bases and J lost 2, with 17 bases in between. This CDR3 is built from 14 residues. In making TCR cDNA, 5'RACE template switching added a universal primer site and UMIs to it. One entry per CDR3 protein results from TCRdb running MiXCR on the 5' RACE reads. Of 150,000 to 200,000 distinct CDR3 sequences listed, 6.2% are singletons. This receptor was identified in a man aged 18 to 29 who received the YFV17D yellow fever vaccine. The V gene is TRBV7-2, the J gene TRBJ2-3, with a tentative D call TRBD2 (7 bases). The sample was CD4+ T cells sorted from PBMCs, taken on the day of the first yellow fever vaccination. The CDR3 nucleotides read TGTGCCGCCGGGAGACGGGGGGCCACAGATACGCAGTATTTT. Translation: CAAGRRGATDTQYF.